What follows describes a single T cell receptor beta chain. Its antigen is not yet known. Base qualities are not at hand, and no much larger clone is one base apart. The data stem from a study of T cell responses to AZD1222 COVID-19 vaccine (dated by TCRdb to about 2021). A note on the overall study: TCR sequencing covered roughly 230 trial participants: around 210 given two doses of AZD1222 and around 26 given two doses of MenACWY control vaccine. Trial participants were enrolled into age subgroups of 18-55, 56-69 and 70-plus years, which contained about 150, 28 and 57 TCR-sequenced participants, respectively.

The CDR3 regions of human TCRbeta chains were analyzed by immunosequencing. As for the original processing: TCRs in the repertoires were matched against a reference library of SARS-CoV-2-specific TCRs that had been generated with the MIRA antigen-specificity platform. Breadth was defined as the fraction of unique TCRs that were SARS-CoV-2-associated. Depth was defined as the fraction of total T cells that were SARS-CoV-2-associated. Each spike-specific TCR was assigned to its reactive spike region and to a CD4 or CD8 class using the MIRA data. Log10-transformed breadth and depth values were compared by one-way ANOVA with Sidak's multiple comparisons tests. TCRdb limited this immuneACCESS table to in-frame rearrangements with V and J called. A share of clones is missing; checked studies link under half to unresolved V genes, and the rest is unexplained. V and J calls and clone size are those listed in that table; D and trimming were worked out from the DNA. For this sample the table gives 140,000 to 150,000 clones, of which 80% to 85% were detected only once. The ten largest make up over 4% of the sample.

Points the paper makes about the study in general: Reportedly, almost half of the unique spike-specific TCRs recognized epitopes lying outside the regions that are mutated in the B.1.351 and B.1.1.7 variants. Conclusions about previously exposed vaccinees are limited, since just five or six AZD1222 recipients were seropositive for SARS-CoV-2 at baseline. After two AZD1222 doses, both the breadth and the depth of spike-specific TCRs were significantly higher than at day 0 and than in MenACWY recipients. Participants were mostly white British and included more females than males, and it was suggested by the authors that clonal diversity may have been underestimated. Vaccine-associated CD4 TCRs spanned the whole spike protein, with dominant responses in regions 160-218 and 743-854. Because no samples from the day 14 peak response were available, repertoires could be characterized only after the peak T cell response. In the small 56-69-year group, the increase in depth fell short of significance, most likely because of low power.

Deletion took 3 bases off V and 6 bases off J, with a span of 17 bases between the germline ends. The CDR3 goes from the cysteine to the phenylalanine over 15 residues. Of all the DNA, just the CDR3 is kept, 45 bases in frame from base 1. Per the germline V gene, SGHDN is the CDR1 and FVKESK is the CDR2. In the paper's terms, the time point label means: baseline before first vaccination. The sample's treatment or condition, from its label and the paper: meningococcal conjugate vaccine given as trial control. The vaccinee samples were drawn from two UK trials, COV001 and COV002, one of which was a single-blind randomized controlled phase 2/3 trial testing AZD1222 (ChAdOx1 nCoV-19) in healthy adults. For TCRbeta chain sequencing, PBMC samples from trial participants were taken at day 0 and at day 28 after the second dose.

The TCR originated in an adult in good health. The input for sequencing was peripheral blood, taken on day 0 of MenACWY control vaccination. The rearrangement joined TRBV14 to TRBJ1-1; the D gene cannot be named for sure. The CDR3 is CASSHRPPALSEAFF. The DNA is as follows: TGTGCCAGCAGCCATCGTCCCCCGGCGTTGTCTGAAGCTTTCTTT.